This T cell receptor (beta chain) is drawn from a study of blood T cell repertoires in COVID-19. Study in general: Sample material is recorded as cDNA or gDNA derived from T cells, B-cell-depleted T cells, or PBMCs.

The CDR3 has 15 amino acids. Per germline, CDR1 SGHRS and CDR2 YFSETQ. V lost 5 bases to trimming and J lost 0 bases, with 12 bases between them. Adults between roughly 18 and 95 years of age took part from fewer than 30 US areas. Self-reported history from a screening survey and questionnaire set each donor's cohort. Some clones are missing from TCRdb's copy, which holds only in-frame ones; the method was immunoSEQ multiplex PCR. This sample has 380,000 or so clones, with approximately 87% found just once. The receptor comes from a woman in her twenties or thirties with acute COVID-19. The chain recombines TRBV5-1 with TRBJ1-3, with D unclear. Sequencing was performed on PBMCs or T cells enriched from blood (not recorded which). CDR3 DNA: TGCGCCAGCAGTACTTCCGGGATCTCTGGAAACACCATATATTTT. This encodes CASSTSGISGNTIYF.